A selection of T cell receptor beta chains follows, all from one sample in a study of blood T cells in healthy people across ages. Using its own MiXCR run on the 5' RACE reads, TCRdb lists one record per CDR3 protein. The sample has roughly 800,000 distinct CDR3 sequences; about 37% are singletons. The material sequenced was blood. Source of these receptors: a man between 18 and 35 years old in good health. CDR3s include the opening cysteine and the closing phenylalanine or tryptophan. A D gene is named only where the DNA matches it firmly. A clone size is listed for some rows: how often the clone was seen (once, few, many), or a class if it is expanded.

J | size | length | V | D | CDR3 | DNA
TRBJ1-5 | NA | 12 | TRBV28 | NA | CASGVQVQPQHF | TGTGCCAGCGGTGTACAGGTTCAGCCCCAGCATTTT
TRBJ1-5 | few | 13 | TRBV7-2 | TRBD1 | CASSVDRGQPQHF | TGTGCCAGCAGCGTGGACAGGGGTCAGCCCCAGCATTTT
TRBJ2-7 | NA | 16 | TRBV21-1 | NA | CASTLGVCADGEEQYF | TGTGCCAGCACGCTCGGTGTTTGTGCCGACGGAGAGGAGCAGTACTTC
TRBJ2-1 | NA | 19 | TRBV7-2 | NA | CASSSLGARGILTYNEQFF | TGTGCCAGCAGCTCCCTAGGGGCGAGAGGAATTCTGACCTACAATGAGCAGTTCTTC
TRBJ1-4 | few | 12 | TRBV4-1 | NA | CASSQGYRELFF | TGCGCCAGCAGCCAAGGATATAGGGAACTGTTTTTT
TRBJ1-5 | NA | 14 | TRBV12-3/TRBV12-4 | NA | CASGWGLSNQPQHF | TGTGCCAGCGGGTGGGGTCTTAGCAATCAGCCCCAGCATTTT
TRBJ2-1 | NA | 17 | TRBV6-1 | NA | CASSEDGRRGRHNEQFF | TGTGCCAGCAGTGAAGACGGGCGGCGGGGGCGCCACAATGAGCAGTTCTTC
TRBJ2-2 | few | 16 | TRBV10-3 | TRBD2 | CAISGLAGGLPGELFF | TGTGCCATCAGTGGATTAGCGGGGGGGCTACCCGGGGAGCTGTTTTTT
TRBJ1-4 | NA | 16 | TRBV18 | TRBD1 | CASSPPTGEANEKLFF | TGTGCCAGCTCACCACCTACAGGGGAGGCTAATGAAAAACTGTTTTTT
TRBJ2-1 | few | 17 | TRBV6-6 | TRBD2 | CASSYKIILAGANEQFF | TGTGCCAGCAGTTACAAAATAATCCTAGCGGGGGCGAATGAGCAGTTCTTC
TRBJ2-7 | few | 11 | TRBV10-3 | NA | CAISVALEQYF | TGTGCCATCAGTGTCGCGCTCGAGCAGTACTTC
TRBJ1-2 | few | 16 | TRBV25-1 | TRBD1 | CASSEGGQDTVYGYTF | TGTGCCAGCAGTGAGGGGGGACAGGATACTGTCTATGGCTACACCTTC
TRBJ2-7 | few | 16 | TRBV7-6 | TRBD2 | CASSTYLAGGPYEQYF | TGTGCCAGCAGCACCTACTTAGCGGGGGGACCTTACGAGCAGTACTTC
TRBJ2-1 | few | 15 | TRBV28 | TRBD2 | CASSLRRAGVNEQFF | TGTGCCAGCAGTCTACGACGAGCGGGGGTCAATGAGCAGTTCTTC
TRBJ2-7 | once | 14 | TRBV6-1 | NA | CASSKDRDYNEQYF | TGTGCCAGCAGTAAGGACAGAGACTACAATGAGCAGTACTTC
TRBJ2-7 | few | 15 | TRBV10-3 | NA | CAISDGAISSYEQYF | TGTGCCATCAGTGATGGGGCTATAAGCTCCTACGAGCAGTACTTC